The source of this TCR beta chain is a study of neurological immune-mediated disorders. Study-level findings and limits: Sharing of CDR3 amino acid sequences among expanded clones across subjects was absent, suggesting private repertoires in all groups. The highest TCR clonal expansion occurred in HTLV-1-associated myelopathy; multiple sclerosis fell below healthy controls.

This clonotype was counted many times. Its antigen is currently unknown. V lost 3 bases, J lost 4 bases, and 18 bases lay in between. Germline V lookup: CDR1 MNHEY, CDR2 SMNVEV (reference sequence). The CDR3 runs to 16 residues. A 10-nucleotide random UMI tagged transcripts in template-switch 5'RACE cDNA synthesis. TCRdb re-called the 5' RACE reads through MiXCR, storing one row per CDR3 protein. The table includes 14,000 or so distinct CDR3 sequences, under 11% detected once. The group of healthy controls was made up of people who were blood bank volunteers in Maryland, USA. The receptor's source is a middle-aged woman in good health. V usage is TRBV27 and J usage is TRBJ1-1, with no clear D. What was sequenced was PBMCs. CDR3 sequence: CASSFTVGVGVTEAFF. As DNA, the CDR3 is TGTGCCAGCAGTTTTACTGTAGGAGTCGGGGTCACTGAAGCTTTCTTT.